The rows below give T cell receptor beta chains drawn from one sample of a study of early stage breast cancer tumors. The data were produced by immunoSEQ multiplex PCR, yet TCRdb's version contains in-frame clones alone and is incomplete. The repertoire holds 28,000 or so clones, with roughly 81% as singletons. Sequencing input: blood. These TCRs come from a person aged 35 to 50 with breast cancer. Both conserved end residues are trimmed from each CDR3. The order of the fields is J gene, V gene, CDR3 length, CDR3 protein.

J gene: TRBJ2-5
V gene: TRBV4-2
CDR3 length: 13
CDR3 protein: ASSQALGNQETQY

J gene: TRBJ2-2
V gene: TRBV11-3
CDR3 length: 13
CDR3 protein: ASSRGVSNTGELF

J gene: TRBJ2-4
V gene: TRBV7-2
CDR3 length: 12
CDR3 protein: ASSVGRAGNIQY

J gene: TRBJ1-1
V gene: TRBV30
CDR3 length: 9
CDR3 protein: ATSGNTEAF

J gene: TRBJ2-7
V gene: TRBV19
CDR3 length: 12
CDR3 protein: ASSPDRTPNEQY

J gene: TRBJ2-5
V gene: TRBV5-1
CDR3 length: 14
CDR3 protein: ASSLAGHLDQETQY

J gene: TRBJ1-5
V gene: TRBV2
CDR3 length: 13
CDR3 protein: ASSEYGASGQPQH

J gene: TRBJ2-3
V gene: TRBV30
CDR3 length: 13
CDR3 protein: AWTTSGYGTDTQY

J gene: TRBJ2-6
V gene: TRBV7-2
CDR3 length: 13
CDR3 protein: ASSPAGSGANVLT

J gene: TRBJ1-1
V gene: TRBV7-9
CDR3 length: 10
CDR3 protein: ASSPQAGEAF

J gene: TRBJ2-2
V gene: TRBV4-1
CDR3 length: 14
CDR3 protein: ASKSSGIVGTGELF

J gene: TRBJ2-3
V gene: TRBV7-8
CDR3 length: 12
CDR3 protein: ASSFGPSTDTQY

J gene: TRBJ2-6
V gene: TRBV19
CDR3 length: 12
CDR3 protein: ASKEDFGANVLT

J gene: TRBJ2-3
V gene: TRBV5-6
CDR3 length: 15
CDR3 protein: ASSLVGLRESGDTQY

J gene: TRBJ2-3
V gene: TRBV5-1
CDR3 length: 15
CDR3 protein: ASSPEIAGGPKDTQY

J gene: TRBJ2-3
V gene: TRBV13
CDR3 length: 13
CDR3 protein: ASSPPQREEDTQY

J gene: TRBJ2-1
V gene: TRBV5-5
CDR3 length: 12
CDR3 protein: ASSLVGIYNEQF

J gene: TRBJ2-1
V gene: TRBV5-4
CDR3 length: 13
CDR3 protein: ASSPRGSSYNEQF

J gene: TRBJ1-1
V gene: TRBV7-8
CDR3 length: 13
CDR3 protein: ASSLVGFQDAEAF

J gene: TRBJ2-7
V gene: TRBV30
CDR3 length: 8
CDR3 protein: AWGDYEQY